These 8 T cell receptor beta chains were sequenced from one sample in a study of blood T cells in healthy people across ages. Next came a second PCR, run for about 7 to 12 cycles, which used a sample-barcoded 5' primer along with a J-beta primer mix. TCRdb independently ran MiXCR on the 5' RACE reads; one entry per CDR3 protein. Of approximately 800,000 distinct CDR3 sequences in the sample, more than 25% were seen once. The sample was also linked to a second study, of T cells of mothers and their children.

The source material was blood. The receptors stem from a boy aged 5-17 years in good health.

This clonotype was detected only a few times. This chain connects TRBV5-1 to TRBJ1-2; weak D call: TRBD1 (6 bases). CDR1 and CDR2 (germline): SGHRS, YFSETQ. The CDR3 is 13 residues long. V was pared by 0 bases and J by 10 bases, with 13 bases between. The CDR3 DNA is TGCGCCAGCAGCTTGGCCGGAACAGGGAACTACACCTTC. Translation: CASSLAGTGNYTF.

The rearrangement uses TRBV11-2 and TRBJ2-1; D possibly corresponds to TRBD2 (5 bases). CDR1 is SGHAT, CDR2 FQNNGV, per germline. Trimming removed 5 bases at V and 2 bases at J, with 13 bases between. The CDR3 consists of 15 residues. Here the CDR3 DNA reads TGTGCCAGCAGCCCCGCGAGGGTTCCCTACAATGAGCAGTTCTTC. It is translated as CASSPARVPYNEQFF.

CDR3 DNA sequence: TGTGCCAGCAGTTCCTACAGGGGCCTGAACACCGGGGAGCTGTTTTTT. Residues: CASSSYRGLNTGELFF. The V gene is TRBV28, the J gene TRBJ2-2; 7 nucleotides agree with TRBD1. The V gene's germline CDR1 is MDHEN and CDR2 SYDVKM. The trim removed 4 bases at V and 1 base at J, leaving 6 bases unmatched. The CDR3 extends over 16 amino acids.

Only a few counts were recorded for this clonotype. The chain recombines TRBV4-1 with TRBJ2-7; 8 nucleotides match TRBD1. CDR3 size: 18 residues. Losses at the gene ends were 1 base for V and 2 bases for J; bases not matched to a gene: 13. Germline-derived CDR1 and CDR2 are MGHRA and YSYEKL. The CDR3 region is CASSQGTGTRAIPYEQYF. The CDR3 DNA follows: TGCGCCAGCAGCCAAGGGACAGGGACCCGAGCTATACCCTACGAGCAGTACTTC.

This clonotype was recorded at least ten times. The chain recombines TRBV12-3 or TRBV12-4 with TRBJ1-1; D remains unclear. This CDR3 is 13 amino acids long. Deletions cut 3 bases from V and 5 bases from J, with 10 bases between. Here the CDR3 DNA reads TGTGCCAGCAGTTTCGCTCAAGGGACTGAAGCTTTCTTT. This sequence encodes CASSFAQGTEAFF.

Only one count was recorded for this clonotype. CDR3 loop: CASSVARGTGLGRDEQFF. CDR3 nucleotides: TGTGCCAGCAGCGTAGCGAGGGGGACAGGGCTAGGGAGGGATGAGCAGTTCTTC. This chain links TRBV9 with TRBJ2-1, with 9 bases that match TRBD1. The junction had 15 bases not matched to a gene; V was cut back by 0 bases and J by 8 bases. Germline V gives CDR1 SGDLS, CDR2 YYNGEE. The CDR3 is 18 residues long.

In its sample, this clonotype was seen a few times. The rearrangement joins TRBV2 to TRBJ1-4; tentative D call: TRBD1 (5 bases). Germline V gives CDR1 SNHLY, CDR2 FYNNEI. The CDR3 totals 15 residues. V was shortened by 6 bases and J by 9 bases, with 20 bases between the two germline ends. The CDR3 region has the DNA TGTGCCAGCAGGCCCGGGCGGGGGGATGGGAAAAAACTGTTTTTT. Its translation: CASRPGRGDGKKLFF.

V is TRBV7-6 and J is TRBJ2-1; weak D call: TRBD1 (7 bases). V gave up 4 bases and J gave up 7 bases, with 17 bases separating them. The CDR3 is 15 residues long. CDR1 is SGHVS, CDR2 FNYEAQ, per germline. CDR3 DNA sequence: TGTGCCAGCAGCTCGCAGGGGGGTCCCCCTAATGAGCAGTTCTTC. Its translation: CASSSQGGPPNEQFF.